This TCR beta chain was found in a study of T-cell reconstitution after alpha-beta-depleted transplantation in children. Unique molecular identifiers were incorporated into the prepared TCRbeta library. MiXCR, run by TCRdb on the PCR reads, gives a single entry per CDR3 protein. The sample records around 360,000 distinct CDR3 sequences, 10% being singletons. CDR1 is SEHNR and CDR2 is FQNEAQ in the germline V gene (reference sequence). The CDR3 consists of 17 residues. Trimming at V came to 5 bases and at J to 0 bases, leaving 10 bases not matched to a gene. The chain is built from TRBV7-9 and TRBJ2-1; 7 bases fit TRBD2. This clonotype was obtained from a human donor who donated a stem cell graft to a child with acute lymphoblastic leukemia. The material was PBMCs from the stem cell graft donor, obtained from the stem cell graft. The CDR3 here is CASSTSTSRSSYNEQFF. Written as DNA, the CDR3 is TGTGCCAGCAGCACCTCGACTAGCCGAAGCTCCTACAATGAGCAGTTCTTC.